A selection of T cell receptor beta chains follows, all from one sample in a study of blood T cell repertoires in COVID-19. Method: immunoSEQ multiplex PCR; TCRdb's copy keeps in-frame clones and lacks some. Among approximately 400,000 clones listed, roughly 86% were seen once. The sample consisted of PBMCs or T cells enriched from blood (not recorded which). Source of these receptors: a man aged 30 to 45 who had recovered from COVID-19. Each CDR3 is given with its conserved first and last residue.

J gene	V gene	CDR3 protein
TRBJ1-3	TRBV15	CATSRAWAGSGNTIYF
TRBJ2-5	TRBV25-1	CASREGQETQYF
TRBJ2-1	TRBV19	CATYPGTSGYNEQFF
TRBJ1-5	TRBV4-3	CASSQDQYSNQPQHF
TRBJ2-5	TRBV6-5	CASSTLRGQETQYF
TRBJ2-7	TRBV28	CASSPVLAGVEQYF
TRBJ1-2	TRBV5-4	CASSSNDRGLYGYTF
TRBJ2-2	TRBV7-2	CASSPWTGNTGELFF
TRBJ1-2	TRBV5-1	CASSLVAQGGGYTF
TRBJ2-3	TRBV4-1	CASSQKIAGSSTDTQYF
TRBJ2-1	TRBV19	CASSVDRGSDEQFF
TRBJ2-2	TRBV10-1	CASSGLAGDRNTGELFF
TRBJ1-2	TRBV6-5	CASSYGRGMNYGYTF
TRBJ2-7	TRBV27	CASSLTGSFYEQYF
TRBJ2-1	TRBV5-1	CASSLVRGRDEQFF
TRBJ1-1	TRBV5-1	CASSPQQGMNTEAFF
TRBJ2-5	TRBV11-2	CASSFFEETQYF
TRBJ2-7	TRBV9	CASSVEGSGGFVQYF
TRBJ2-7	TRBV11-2	CASSLDLDRVGEQYF
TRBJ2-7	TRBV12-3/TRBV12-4	CASRYTGEQYF
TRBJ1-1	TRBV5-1	CASSQFLDREAEAFF
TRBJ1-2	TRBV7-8	CASSFQQGAAGYTF
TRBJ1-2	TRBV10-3	CAISESTRGSGYTF
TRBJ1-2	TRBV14	CASSQNDVGGYTF
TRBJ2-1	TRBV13	CASSLAGTSGNQQFF
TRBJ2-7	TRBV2	CASSELEGTIHEQYF
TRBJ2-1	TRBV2	CASSEAGGSYNEQFF
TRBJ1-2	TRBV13	CASSPGTPYGYTF
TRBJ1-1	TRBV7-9	CASNTLPTEAFF
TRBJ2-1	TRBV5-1	CASALDRADNEQFF
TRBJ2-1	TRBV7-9	CASSLPLRLAGGIDEQFF
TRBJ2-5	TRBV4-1	CASSQEEGLETQYF
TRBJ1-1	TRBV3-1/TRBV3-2	CASSASVQGTEAFF
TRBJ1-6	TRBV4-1	CASSQLDSAYYNSPLHF
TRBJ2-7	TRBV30	CAWGRVRRRNSYEQYF
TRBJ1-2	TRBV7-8	CASSLAQGNGYTF
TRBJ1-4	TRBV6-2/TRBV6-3	CASSPGAIREKLFF
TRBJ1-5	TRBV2	CASMDREGVWGNQPQHF
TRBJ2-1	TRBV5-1	CASTDGGSSYNEQFF
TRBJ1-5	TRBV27	CASSLSDRRPQHF
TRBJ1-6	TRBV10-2	CASVGTGRSPLHF
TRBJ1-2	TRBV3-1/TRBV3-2	CASSQARETEDYGYTF
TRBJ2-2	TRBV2	CASRAGTVPGELFF
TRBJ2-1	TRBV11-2	CASSPNNYNEQFF
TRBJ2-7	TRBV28	CASSLQTGNYEQYF
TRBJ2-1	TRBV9	CASSVATGGHNEQFF
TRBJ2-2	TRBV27	CASRIIGGANTGELFF
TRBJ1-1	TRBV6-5	CANDRDRNTEAFF
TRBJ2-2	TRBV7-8	CASSLVGGGAVELFF
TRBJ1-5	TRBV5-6	CASSLAEGPQHF
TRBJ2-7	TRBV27	CASSLLPGETYEQYF
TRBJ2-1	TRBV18	CASSSYTATNEQFF
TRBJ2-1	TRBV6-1	CASSEDSGGLNEQFF